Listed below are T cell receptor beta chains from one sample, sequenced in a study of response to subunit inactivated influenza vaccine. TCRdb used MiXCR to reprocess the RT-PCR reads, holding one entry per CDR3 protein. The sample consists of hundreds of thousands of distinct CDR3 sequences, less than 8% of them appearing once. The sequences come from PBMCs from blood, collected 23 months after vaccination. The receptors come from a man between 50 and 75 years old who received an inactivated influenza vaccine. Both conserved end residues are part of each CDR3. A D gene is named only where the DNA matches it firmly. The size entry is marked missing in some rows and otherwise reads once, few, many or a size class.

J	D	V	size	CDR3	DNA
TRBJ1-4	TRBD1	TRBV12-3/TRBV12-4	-	CASSLSLGTGLGNVFF	TGTGCCAGCAGTTTATCTCTAGGGACAGGCCTTGGGAATGTGTTTTTT
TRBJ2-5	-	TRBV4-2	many	CASSQNPLDGGTQETQYF	TGTGCCAGCAGCCAGAACCCACTAGACGGGGGTACTCAAGAGACCCAGTACTTC
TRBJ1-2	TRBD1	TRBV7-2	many	CASSLNFGAGGNGYTF	TGTGCCAGCAGCTTAAACTTCGGGGCAGGGGGTAATGGCTACACCTTC
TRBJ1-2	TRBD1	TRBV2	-	CASSETGVILGGYTF	TGTGCCAGCAGTGAGACAGGGGTAATTTTGGGTGGCTACACCTTC
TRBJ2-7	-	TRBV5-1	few	CASSLAGTAASYEQYF	TGCGCCAGCAGCTTGGCCGGGACGGCGGCATCCTACGAGCAGTACTTC
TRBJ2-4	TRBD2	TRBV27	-	CASSELRLAGEEKNIQYF	TGTGCCAGCAGTGAACTTCGACTAGCGGGAGAGGAAAAAAACATTCAGTACTTC
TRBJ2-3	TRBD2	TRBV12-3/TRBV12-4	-	CASSLWGSGGPTSTDTQYF	TGTGCCAGCAGTTTATGGGGTAGCGGGGGACCGACTAGCACAGATACGCAGTATTTT
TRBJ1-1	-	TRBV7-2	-	CASSLSGGDTEAFF	TGTGCCAGCAGCTTATCGGGGGGGGACACTGAAGCTTTCTTT
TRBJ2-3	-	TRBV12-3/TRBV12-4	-	CASLGSDTQYF	TGTGCCAGCCTGGGTTCGGATACGCAGTATTTT
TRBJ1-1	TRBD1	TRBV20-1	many	CSARQGGRRLGFEAFF	TGCAGTGCTAGACAGGGGGGACGGCGGTTGGGCTTCGAAGCTTTCTTT
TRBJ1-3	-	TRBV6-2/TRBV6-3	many	CACRQPSSGNTIYF	TGTGCCTGCCGACAGCCGAGCTCTGGAAACACCATATATTTT
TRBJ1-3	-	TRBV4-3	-	CASSQEQLQGTGNTIYF	TGCGCCAGCAGCCAAGAACAACTCCAGGGAACCGGAAACACCATATATTTT
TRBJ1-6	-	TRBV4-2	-	CASSQRDFGVNSPLHF	TGTGCCAGCAGCCAAAGGGACTTCGGGGTTAATTCACCCCTCCACTTT
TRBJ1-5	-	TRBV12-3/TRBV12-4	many	CASSFGQGNQPQHF	TGTGCCAGCAGTTTTGGTCAAGGGAATCAGCCCCAGCATTTT